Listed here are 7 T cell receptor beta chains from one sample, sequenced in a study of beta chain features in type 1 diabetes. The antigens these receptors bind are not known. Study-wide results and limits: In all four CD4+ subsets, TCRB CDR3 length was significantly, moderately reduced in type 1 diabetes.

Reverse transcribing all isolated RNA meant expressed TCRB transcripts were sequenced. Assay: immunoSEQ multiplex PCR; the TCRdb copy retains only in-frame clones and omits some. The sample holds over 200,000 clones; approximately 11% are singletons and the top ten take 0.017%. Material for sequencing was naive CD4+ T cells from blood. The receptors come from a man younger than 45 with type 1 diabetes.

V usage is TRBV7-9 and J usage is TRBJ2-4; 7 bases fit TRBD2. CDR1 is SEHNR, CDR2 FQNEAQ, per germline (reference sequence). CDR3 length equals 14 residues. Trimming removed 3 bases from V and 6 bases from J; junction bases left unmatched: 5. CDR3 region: CASSLTGGRNIQYF. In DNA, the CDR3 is TGTGCCAGCAGCTTGACGGGGGGACGAAACATTCAGTACTTC.

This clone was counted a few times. CDR3: CASSLDPPSGGAETQYF. The CDR3, as DNA: TGTGCCAGCAGCTTAGATCCCCCTAGCGGGGGGGCAGAGACCCAGTACTTC. The chain combines TRBV11-2 with TRBJ2-5; 12 bases are shared with TRBD2. The CDR3 runs to 17 residues. CDR1 is SGHAT, CDR2 FQNNGV, per germline. Trimming cost V 0 bases and J 4 bases; bases outside gene matches: 6. The entire variable domain, with the rest obtained from reference TRBV11-2 and TRBJ2-5, is as follows: EAGVAQSPRYKIIEKRQSVAFWCNPISGHATLYWYQQILGQGPKLLIQFQNNGVVDDSQLPKDRFSAERLKGVDSTLKIQPAKLEDSAVYLCASSLDPPSGGAETQYFGPGTRLLVL.

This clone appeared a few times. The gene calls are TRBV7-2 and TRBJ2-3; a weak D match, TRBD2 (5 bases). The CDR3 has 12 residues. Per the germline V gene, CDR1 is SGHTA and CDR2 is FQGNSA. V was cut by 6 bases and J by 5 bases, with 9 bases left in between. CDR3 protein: CASRGEGDTQYF. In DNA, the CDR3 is TGTGCCAGCAGGGGCGAGGGAGATACGCAGTATTTT.

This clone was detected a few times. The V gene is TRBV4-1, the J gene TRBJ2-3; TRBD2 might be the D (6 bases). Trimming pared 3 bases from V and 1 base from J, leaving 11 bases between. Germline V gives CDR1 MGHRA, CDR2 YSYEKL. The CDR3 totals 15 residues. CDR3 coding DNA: TGCGCCAGCAGCCAGATGGGACTCGGCACAGATACGCAGTATTTT. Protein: CASSQMGLGTDTQYF.

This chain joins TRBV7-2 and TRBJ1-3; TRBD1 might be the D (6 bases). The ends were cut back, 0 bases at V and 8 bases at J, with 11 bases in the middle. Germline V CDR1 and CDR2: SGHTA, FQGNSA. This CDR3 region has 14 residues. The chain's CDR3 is CASSLADRRHTIYF. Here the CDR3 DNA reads TGTGCCAGCAGCTTAGCTGACAGGCGGCACACCATATATTTT.

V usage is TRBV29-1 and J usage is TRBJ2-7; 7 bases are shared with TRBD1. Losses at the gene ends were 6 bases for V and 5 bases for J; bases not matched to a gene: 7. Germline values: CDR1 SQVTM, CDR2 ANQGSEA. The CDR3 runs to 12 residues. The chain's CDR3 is CSVGGQAHEQYF. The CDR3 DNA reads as TGCAGCGTCGGAGGACAGGCCCACGAGCAGTACTTC.

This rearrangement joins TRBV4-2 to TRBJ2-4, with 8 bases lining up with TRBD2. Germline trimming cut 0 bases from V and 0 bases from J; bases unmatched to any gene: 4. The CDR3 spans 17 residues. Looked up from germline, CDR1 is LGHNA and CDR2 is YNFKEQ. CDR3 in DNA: TGTGCCAGCAGCCAAGAAGGGACTAGTGGAGCCAAAAACATTCAGTACTTC. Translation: CASSQEGTSGAKNIQYF.